This record covers a single TCR beta chain. J gave up 10 bases and V 2 bases, and 8 bases lay outside the gene matches. Germline assignment: CDR1 MNHNY and CDR2 SVGAGI (reference sequence). This CDR3 has 15 amino acids. The sample is drawn from a study of blood T cell repertoires in COVID-19. At the level of the study: The analysed material was cDNA or gDNA that came from T cells, B-cell-depleted T cells, or PBMCs.

Data came from immunoSEQ multiplex PCR; TCRdb stores just in-frame clones and leaves some out. Here the sample spans under 200,000 clones, about 82% being singletons. V gene TRBV6-6 combines with J gene TRBJ2-1; TRBD2 aligns across 10 bases. This clonotype was sampled from a young woman with acute or convalescent COVID-19. Source material: peripheral blood. CDR3 protein: CASSYETSGTFEQFF. The DNA of the CDR3 is TGTGCCAGCAGTTACGAAACTAGCGGGACTTTCGAGCAGTTCTTC.